The 25 T cell receptor beta chains presented below share a single source sample, sequenced in a study of cytomegalovirus exposure and HLA in healthy donors. The PCR contained 60 Vbeta and 13 Jbeta primers. Clones were read by immunoSEQ multiplex PCR, and TCRdb kept only the in-frame ones, dropping some. Seen here are 150,000 or so clones, approximately 82% observed once, and the top ten hold 3.3%. The specimen was PBMCs. The receptors stem from a man between 35 and 55 years old in good health and CMV-seronegative.

The chain carries TRBV2 and TRBJ2-3; possibly TRBD2 for D (7 bases). Deletions cut 2 bases from V and 1 base from J, with 13 bases between. CDR1 is SNHLY and CDR2 is FYNNEI in the germline V gene. The CDR3 length is 16 residues. This CDR3 is CASSEMWGGGTDTQYF. The CDR3 DNA reads as TGTGCCAGCAGTGAAATGTGGGGGGGCGGCACAGATACGCAGTATTTT. Variable domain in full (rest from reference TRBV2 and TRBJ2-3): EPEVTQTPSHQVTQMGQEVILRCVPISNHLYFYWYRQILGQKVEFLVSFYNNEISEKSEIFDDQFSVERPDGSNFTLKIRSTKLEDSAMYFCASSEMWGGGTDTQYFGPGTRLTVL.

The rearrangement uses TRBV5-3 and TRBJ2-2; 9 bases are a match to TRBD1. Being an ORF, TRBV5-3 has a function that is uncertain. Trimming took 4 bases from V and 2 from J; bases not matched to a gene: 3. This CDR3 contains 15 residues. The CDR3 nucleotides are TGTGCCAGAAGCCCGGACAGGGGAAACACCGGGGAGCTGTTTTTT. Protein: CARSPDRGNTGELFF.

V and J are TRBV5-4 and TRBJ2-5, with D perhaps matching TRBD1 (5 bases). V was pared by 3 bases and J by 5 bases, with 17 bases between. This CDR3 is 15 amino acids long. Germline CDR1 is SGHNT and CDR2 is YYREEE (reference sequence). As DNA, the CDR3 is TGTGCCAGCAGCTCGAAAACGACAGTCCAGGAGACCCAGTACTTC. Translated: CASSSKTTVQETQYF.

The chain is built from TRBV28 and TRBJ2-3, with D possibly matching TRBD1 (7 bases). The germline V and J ends were trimmed by 4 bases and 4 bases, with 21 bases remaining between them. CDR3 length: 17 amino acids. The germline CDR1 and CDR2 sequences are MDHEN and SYDVKM. DNA for the CDR3: TGTGCCAGCAGTTCACCCGGGACAGACCCTAGCGCAGATACGCAGTATTTT. The encoded protein is CASSSPGTDPSADTQYF. Based on the CDR3 plus reference TRBV28 and TRBJ2-3, the full variable domain is DVKVTQSSRYLVKRTGEKVFLECVQDMDHENMFWYRQDPGLGLRLIYFSYDVKMKEKGDIPEGYSVSREKKERFSLILESASTNQTSMYLCASSSPGTDPSADTQYFGPGTRLTVL.

V usage is TRBV28 and J usage is TRBJ2-7; D unresolved. This CDR3 has 11 residues. The germline V gene has CDR1 MDHEN and CDR2 SYDVKM. With 7 bases removed from V and 2 bases from J, the gap between germline ends came to 6 bases. CDR3 region: CASTRTYEQYF. The CDR3 DNA is TGTGCCAGCACCAGGACCTACGAGCAGTACTTC.

This chain joins TRBV5-1 and TRBJ2-3; unclear D gene. CDR1 SGHRS and CDR2 YFSETQ come from the germline V gene. V lost 2 bases, J lost 2 bases, and 6 bases lay in between. This CDR3 spans 13 amino acids. The CDR3 loop reads CASSFSSTDTQYF. The CDR3 DNA reads as TGCGCCAGCAGCTTCTCGTCCACAGATACGCAGTATTTT. Full variable domain (remainder filled in from reference TRBV5-1 and TRBJ2-3): KAGVTQTPRYLIKTRGQQVTLSCSPISGHRSVSWYQQTPGQGLQFLFEYFSETQRNKGNFPGRFSGRQFSNSRSEMNVSTLELGDSALYLCASSFSSTDTQYFGPGTRLTVL.

The chain carries TRBV11-2 and TRBJ1-3; a possible D gene is TRBD1 (5 bases). CDR1 and CDR2 from the germline V gene are SGHAT and FQNNGV. Trimming shortened V by 4 bases and J by 2 bases, and 12 bases separated the two germline ends. This CDR3 has 15 amino acids. The CDR3 protein is CASSSRGTTGNTIYF. DNA of the CDR3: TGTGCCAGCAGCTCCCGTGGGACTACTGGAAACACCATATATTTT.

The V call is TRBV28, the J call TRBJ1-6; possibly TRBD1 for D (6 bases). The CDR3 runs 15 residues. The V gene's germline CDR1 is MDHEN and CDR2 SYDVKM. Trimming shortened V by 7 bases and J by 9 bases, and 19 bases separated the two germline ends. The CDR3 loop reads CASIPLQGFVSPLHF. The CDR3 DNA follows: TGTGCCAGCATTCCGCTTCAGGGGTTTGTTTCACCCCTCCACTTT.

Only one count was recorded for this clone. The chain recombines TRBV7-9 with TRBJ1-4; D is undetermined. The CDR3 has 14 residues. V dropped 1 base and J dropped 0 bases, with 3 bases sitting between them. The germline V gene has CDR1 SEHNR and CDR2 FQNEAQ (reference sequence). Here the CDR3 DNA reads TGTGCCAGCAGCTTAGTAACAACTAATGAAAAACTGTTTTTT. This gives the protein CASSLVTTNEKLFF.

This chain uses TRBV19 with TRBJ2-2; the match to TRBD2 covers 10 bases. Germline CDR1 LNHDA, CDR2 SQIVND (reference sequence). The V segment lost 2 bases and the J segment 7 bases; nucleotides outside the gene matches: 10. The CDR3 extends over 17 amino acids. The CDR3 DNA follows: TGTGCCAGTAGTATAAGGAGCGGGGGGGCCCGTATCGGGGAGCTGTTTTTT. Translated: CASSIRSGGARIGELFF.

In this sample, this clone turned up a few times. The chain is built from TRBV6-1 and TRBJ2-1, with D possibly TRBD1 on 6 matching bases. The germline gives CDR1 MNHNS, CDR2 SASEGT. The V and J ends lost 4 bases and 0 bases respectively, with 7 bases between them. This CDR3 is 14 amino acids long. The CDR3 sequence is CASSARGSYNEQFF. CDR3 DNA: TGTGCCAGCAGTGCCAGGGGCTCCTACAATGAGCAGTTCTTC.

This clone was observed a handful of times. V and J are TRBV25-1 and TRBJ2-2; D perhaps matches TRBD1 (5 bases). Between the trimmed V and J ends, which lost 2 bases and 3 bases, there was a span of 10 bases. Germline loops: CDR1 MGHDK, CDR2 SYGVNS. The CDR3 runs to 15 residues. The DNA of the CDR3 is TGTGCCAGCAGTGAAAGGGGCAGGGACACCGGGGAGCTGTTTTTT. Amino acid sequence: CASSERGRDTGELFF.

The CDR3 bases are TGCAGCGTTGTGGGACAGGGGTACACCGGGGAGCTGTTTTTT. Amino acids: CSVVGQGYTGELFF. The chain links TRBV29-1 to TRBJ2-2, with 10 bases lining up with TRBD1. The germline V gene encodes CDR1 SQVTM and CDR2 ANQGSEA. This CDR3 has 14 amino acids. With V trimmed by 4 bases and J by 3 bases, 2 bases remained unmatched.

V usage is TRBV29-1 and J usage is TRBJ2-2, with D perhaps TRBD1 (5 bases). Trimming left V 4 bases short and J 6 bases short, with 15 bases between. The CDR3 spans 14 residues. Germline loops: CDR1 SQVTM, CDR2 ANQGSEA. The CDR3 DNA follows: TGCAGCGTTGCTGAGGCAGGGATTGCCGGGGAGCTGTTTTTT. Translated, it gives CSVAEAGIAGELFF.

Turning to this clone: Other DNA sequences of this sample code for an identical CDR3. The chain carries TRBV9 and TRBJ1-6; 7 nucleotides line up with TRBD1. The germline V gene encodes CDR1 SGDLS and CDR2 YYNGEE. This CDR3 is built from 17 residues. V dropped 0 bases and J dropped 1; count of bases not matched to a gene: 4. The CDR3 sequence is CASSVGQGRSYNSPLHF. The CDR3 DNA reads as TGTGCCAGCAGCGTAGGACAGGGCAGATCCTATAATTCACCCCTCCACTTT.

This clone was counted a single time. This sequence joins TRBV20-1 and TRBJ2-7; TRBD2 is a possible D gene (6 bases). The CDR3 sequence is 11 residues long. V was clipped by 2 bases and J by 6 bases, with 8 bases between them. In germline, CDR1 is DFQATT, CDR2 SNEGSKA (reference sequence). The CDR3 loop is CSARSGVEQYF. The CDR3 bases are TGCAGTGCTAGATCGGGGGTCGAGCAGTACTTC.

This chain connects TRBV7-9 to TRBJ1-6; the D is unclear. This CDR3 is 13 amino acids long. Germline lookup yields CDR1 SEHNR and CDR2 FQNEAQ (reference sequence). Trimming shortened V by 4 bases and J by 3 bases, and 4 bases separated the two germline ends. CDR3 loop: CASSSLYNSPLHF. CDR3 coding DNA: TGTGCCAGCAGCTCCCTCTATAATTCACCCCTCCACTTT.

The chain recombines TRBV9 with TRBJ2-1; TRBD1 is a possible D gene (6 bases). The V end was cut by 3 bases, the J end by 4 bases, with 14 bases between. Germline values: CDR1 SGDLS, CDR2 YYNGEE. The CDR3 totals 15 residues. The DNA of the CDR3 is TGTGCCAGCAGCGACACAGGGATCGGGTACAATGAGCAGTTCTTC. As protein: CASSDTGIGYNEQFF.

This clone was counted between two and nine times. This rearrangement joins TRBV2 to TRBJ1-1; D remains ambiguous. Looked up from germline, CDR1 is SNHLY and CDR2 is FYNNEI. This CDR3 has 13 residues. V was pared by 4 bases and J by 5 bases, with 11 bases between. The CDR3 DNA reads TGTGCCAGCAGTGTGCTCCTCGGGACTGAAGCTTTCTTT. Encoded protein: CASSVLLGTEAFF.

This clone appeared a single time. This chain connects TRBV6-1 to TRBJ2-2; 11 positions match TRBD2. With 3 bases clipped from V and 3 bases from J, the junction kept 12 bases outside the gene matches. Germline values: CDR1 MNHNS, CDR2 SASEGT. The CDR3 totals 19 residues. The CDR3 sequence is CASSDPTSGGYRDTGELFF. The CDR3 DNA reads TGTGCCAGCAGTGATCCAACTAGCGGGGGTTACCGCGACACCGGGGAGCTGTTTTTT.

J is TRBJ2-3 and V is TRBV5-1, with 13 bases lining up with TRBD2. V lost 4 bases and J lost 6; bases outside the gene matches: 8. The CDR3 extends over 16 amino acids. Germline assignment: CDR1 SGHRS and CDR2 YFSETQ. The CDR3 coding sequence is TGCGCCAGCAGCGGGCAATTGACTAGCGGGGGGGATACGCAGTATTTT. Amino acids: CASSGQLTSGGDTQYF.

This clone was recorded a few times. The rearrangement links TRBV4-1 to TRBJ1-1; D is ambiguous. With 0 bases removed from V and 0 bases from J, the gap between germline ends came to 11 bases. The germline V gene has CDR1 MGHRA and CDR2 YSYEKL. The length of the CDR3 is 16 residues. This CDR3 reads CASSQDRRTMNTEAFF. The CDR3 nucleotides are TGCGCCAGCAGCCAAGATCGGCGGACTATGAACACTGAAGCTTTCTTT.

DNA of the CDR3: TGTGCCAGCAGCGTCGGACAGGGTCGGGACACCATATATTTT. This encodes CASSVGQGRDTIYF. V gene TRBV9 combines with J gene TRBJ1-3; the match to TRBD1 covers 8 bases. V gave up 2 bases and J gave up 8 bases; unmatched junction bases: 6. Looked up from germline, CDR1 is SGDLS and CDR2 is YYNGEE. The CDR3 sequence is 14 residues long.

This clone showed up just once. The chain has TRBV13 and TRBJ2-1; unclear D gene. V was cut by 5 bases and J by 0 bases, with 5 bases left in between. This CDR3 has 13 amino acids. The germline gives CDR1 PRHDT, CDR2 FYEKMQ (reference sequence). CDR3 nucleotides: TGTGCCAGCAGCCCCAGCTCCTACAATGAGCAGTTCTTC. The encoded protein is CASSPSSYNEQFF.

The chain links TRBV5-1 to TRBJ1-2; D gene uncertain. The CDR3 contains 14 residues. V gave up 1 base and J gave up 3 bases, with 10 bases separating them. Germline V gene lookup returns CDR1 SGHRS and CDR2 YFSETQ. For the CDR3, the DNA is TGCGCCAGCAGCTTGATGGGCCGCTACTATGGCTACACCTTC. Its protein is CASSLMGRYYGYTF.